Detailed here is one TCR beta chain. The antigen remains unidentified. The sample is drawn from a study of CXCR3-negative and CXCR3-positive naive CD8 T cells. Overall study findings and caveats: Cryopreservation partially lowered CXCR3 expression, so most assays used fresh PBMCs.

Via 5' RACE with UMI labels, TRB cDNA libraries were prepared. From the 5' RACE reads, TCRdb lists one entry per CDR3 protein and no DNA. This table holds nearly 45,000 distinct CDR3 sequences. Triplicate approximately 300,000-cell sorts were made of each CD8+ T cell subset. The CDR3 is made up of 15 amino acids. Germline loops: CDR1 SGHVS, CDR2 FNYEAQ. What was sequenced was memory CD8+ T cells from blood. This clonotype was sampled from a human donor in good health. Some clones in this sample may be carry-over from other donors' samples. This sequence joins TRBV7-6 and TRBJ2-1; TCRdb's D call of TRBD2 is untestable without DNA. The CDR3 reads CASSPSWGSYNEQFF. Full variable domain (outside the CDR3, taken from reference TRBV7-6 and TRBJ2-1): GAGVSQSPRYKVTKRGQDVALRCDPISGHVSLYWYRQALGQGPEFLTYFNYEAQQDKSGLPNDRFSAERPEGSISTLTIQRTEQRDSAMYRCASSPSWGSYNEQFFGPGTRLTVL.